The entry that follows covers one T cell receptor (beta chain) sequence. The germline V gene encodes CDR1 DFQATT and CDR2 SNEGSKA (reference sequence). CDR3 length: 15 amino acids. V was shortened by 3 bases and J by 0 bases, with 14 bases between the two germline ends. This entry is derived from a study of control samples from healthy donors and cancer patients. Clones were read by immunoSEQ multiplex PCR, and TCRdb kept only the in-frame ones, dropping some. The table has some 160,000 clones, roughly 90% seen once. The TCR sequence derives from a woman aged 30 to 39 in good health. Sequencing was performed on blood. The chain has TRBV20-1 and TRBJ1-1; D not resolved. CDR3 region: CSASRSSRVNTEAFF. The CDR3 bases are TGCAGTGCTAGTCGCTCTTCCCGGGTGAACACTGAAGCTTTCTTT.